These 19 T cell receptor beta chains originate from one sample sequenced in a study of shared clonotypes between healthy human individuals. Assay: immunoSEQ multiplex PCR; the TCRdb copy retains only in-frame clones and omits some. This table holds over a million clones, over 95% found once. The sample taken for sequencing was naive CD4+ T cells sorted from blood. Sample subset: CD45RA+ positively selected. These receptors were obtained from a man aged 30 to 39 in good health.

The chain couples TRBV18 to TRBJ2-3; maybe TRBD1 (6 bases). CDR3 length: 17 residues. V lost 0 bases and J 2 bases, leaving 15 bases between the germline ends. From germline, CDR1 is KGHSH and CDR2 LQKENI. CDR3 residues: CASSPPGARSPTDTQYF. The CDR3 DNA follows: TGTGCCAGCTCACCACCGGGGGCGCGAAGTCCCACAGATACGCAGTATTTT.

The rearrangement joins TRBV2 to TRBJ2-7, with TRBD2 as a possible D gene (6 bases). The CDR3 covers 12 residues. Germline assignment: CDR1 SNHLY and CDR2 FYNNEI. Trimming shortened V by 6 bases and J by 6 bases, and 12 bases separated the two germline ends. CDR3 loop: CASRGGRGEQYF. The CDR3 region has the DNA TGTGCCAGCAGGGGAGGTAGAGGCGAGCAGTACTTC.

The chain combines TRBV5-4 with TRBJ2-2, with 9 bases lining up with TRBD2. Germline loops: CDR1 SGHNT, CDR2 YYREEE (reference sequence). The CDR3 has 15 amino acids. The trim removed 4 bases at V and 2 bases at J, leaving 3 bases unmatched. CDR3: CASSQAGGNTGELFF. The CDR3 DNA reads TGTGCCAGCAGCCAAGCGGGAGGAAACACCGGGGAGCTGTTTTTT. The entire variable domain, with the rest obtained from reference TRBV5-4 and TRBJ2-2, is as follows: ETGVTQSPTHLIKTRGQQVTLRCSSQSGHNTVSWYQQALGQGPQFIFQYYREEENGRGNFPPRFSGLQFPNYSSELNVNALELDDSALYLCASSQAGGNTGELFFGEGSRLTVL.

V usage is TRBV29-1 and J usage is TRBJ1-2; TRBD1 agrees at 8 bases. V dropped 7 bases and J dropped 6; count of bases not matched to a gene: 16. Germline lookup yields CDR1 SQVTM and CDR2 ANQGSEA. The CDR3 consists of 15 residues. CDR3 amino acids: CSADRGAFAGHGYTF. CDR3 bases: TGCAGCGCAGACAGGGGAGCGTTCGCGGGTCATGGCTACACCTTC.

The chain is built from TRBV5-1 and TRBJ1-4; possible D gene TRBD1, 5 bases. V shed 4 bases and J shed 8 bases, with 18 bases lying between them. CDR1 and CDR2 from the germline V gene are SGHRS and YFSETQ. There are 15 residues in the CDR3. CDR3 in DNA: TGCGCCAGCAGCCAAAGCGCAGGGAGAACCGAAAAACTGTTTTTT. As protein: CASSQSAGRTEKLFF.

The chain couples TRBV7-2 to TRBJ1-3; tentative D call: TRBD1 (5 bases). Germline assignment: CDR1 SGHTA and CDR2 FQGNSA. The germline V and J ends were trimmed by 6 bases and 4 bases, with 10 bases remaining between them. This CDR3 spans 13 amino acids. The CDR3 spells CASSQGPGNTIYF. The CDR3 DNA is TGTGCCAGCAGTCAGGGTCCCGGAAACACCATATATTTT.

For this clone: Different DNA sequences within this sample yield the same CDR3. This rearrangement joins TRBV5-1 to TRBJ1-5; the D gene is possibly TRBD1 (5 bases). Germline V CDR1 and CDR2: SGHRS, YFSETQ. The CDR3 sequence is 14 residues long. V shed 4 bases and J shed 7 bases, with 15 bases lying between them. The CDR3: CASSLGQGGQPQHF. The CDR3 DNA follows: TGCGCCAGCAGCCTCGGGCAGGGAGGCCAGCCCCAGCATTTT.

The chain couples TRBV5-4 to TRBJ2-2; 13 nucleotides align to TRBD2. Germline CDR1 is SGHNT and CDR2 is YYREEE (reference sequence). Losses at the gene ends were 0 bases for V and 8 bases for J; bases not matched to a gene: 4. The CDR3 loop spans 16 amino acids. CDR3: CASSLGTSGSGGELFF. CDR3 bases: TGTGCCAGCAGCTTGGGGACTAGCGGGAGTGGGGGGGAGCTGTTTTTT. The full variable domain, rest sourced from reference TRBV5-4 and TRBJ2-2, is ETGVTQSPTHLIKTRGQQVTLRCSSQSGHNTVSWYQQALGQGPQFIFQYYREEENGRGNFPPRFSGLQFPNYSSELNVNALELDDSALYLCASSLGTSGSGGELFFGEGSRLTVL.

V and J are TRBV10-2 and TRBJ1-1; TRBD1 matches 7 bases. CDR1 is WSHSY and CDR2 is SAAADI in the germline V gene. The ends lost 7 bases at V and 3 bases at J; junction bases unmatched: 8. This CDR3 is 14 amino acids long. The CDR3 loop reads CASNRDRQYTEAFF. The DNA for the CDR3 is TGCGCCAGCAATAGGGACAGACAGTACACTGAAGCTTTCTTT.

This clone has a single count. V and J are TRBV15 and TRBJ2-3; 9 bases line up with TRBD2. Germline values: CDR1 LNHNV, CDR2 YYDKDF (reference sequence). The CDR3 has 21 residues. Trimming removed 1 base from V and 1 base from J; junction bases left unmatched: 18. CDR3 DNA sequence: TGTGCCACCAGCAGAGGAGGCAGATGGCGGGAGGGCCGGGGGGGCACAGATACGCAGTATTTT. It specifies CATSRGGRWREGRGGTDTQYF.

V gene TRBV9 combines with J gene TRBJ2-3; 10 nucleotides agree with TRBD2. With 3 bases clipped from V and 3 bases from J, the junction kept 7 bases outside the gene matches. CDR3 length: 16 residues. Germline-derived CDR1 and CDR2 are SGDLS and YYNGEE. The CDR3 DNA is TGTGCCAGCAGCGGTGCCCCTAGCGGGAGAACAGATACGCAGTATTTT. Amino acids: CASSGAPSGRTDTQYF.

The chain employs TRBV18 and TRBJ2-5; 9 bases match TRBD2. Trimming cost V 3 bases and J 1 base; bases outside gene matches: 9. Germline loops: CDR1 KGHSH, CDR2 LQKENI. This CDR3 region has 17 residues. DNA for the CDR3: TGTGCCAGCTCACCGGTACCTAGCGGGGCCTTCCAAGAGACCCAGTACTTC. Residues: CASSPVPSGAFQETQYF. The whole variable domain, filled in from reference TRBV18 and TRBJ2-5, reads NAGVMQNPRHLVRRRGQEARLRCSPMKGHSHVYWYRQLPEEGLKFMVYLQKENIIDESGMPKERFSAEFPKEGPSILRIQQVVRGDSAAYFCASSPVPSGAFQETQYFGPGTRLLVL.

V and J are TRBV15 and TRBJ2-3, with D uncertain. This CDR3 spans 16 amino acids. Germline CDR1 is LNHNV and CDR2 is YYDKDF (reference sequence). The ends were cut back, 2 bases at V and 0 bases at J, with 12 bases in the middle. In DNA, the CDR3 is TGTGCCACCAGCAGAACCTCATTACACAGCACAGATACGCAGTATTTT. This translates into CATSRTSLHSTDTQYF. The full variable domain, completed using reference TRBV15 and TRBJ2-3, is DAMVIQNPRYQVTQFGKPVTLSCSQTLNHNVMYWYQQKSSQAPKLLFHYYDKDFNNEADTPDNFQSRRPNTSFCFLDIRSPGLGDTAMYLCATSRTSLHSTDTQYFGPGTRLTVL.

This chain joins TRBV7-2 and TRBJ1-5; D call uncertain. Trimming left V 6 bases short and J 0 bases short, with 6 bases between. This CDR3 has 13 residues. Germline CDR1 is SGHTA and CDR2 is FQGNSA. CDR3 loop: CASRAYSNQPQHF. In nucleotides, the CDR3 is TGTGCCAGCAGAGCTTATAGCAATCAGCCCCAGCATTTT. Supplemented by reference TRBV7-2 and TRBJ1-5, the full variable domain reads GAGVSQSPSNKVTEKGKDVELRCDPISGHTALYWYRQSLGQGLEFLIYFQGNSAPDKSGLPSDRFSAERTGGSVSTLTIQRTQQEDSAVYLCASRAYSNQPQHFGDGTRLSIL.

The chain has TRBV18 and TRBJ2-5; 8 bases align to TRBD1. Germline CDR1 KGHSH, CDR2 LQKENI. The CDR3 contains 15 residues. J lost 1 base, V lost 4 bases, and 5 bases had no gene match. For the CDR3, the DNA is TGTGCCAGCTCACAGGGGACAGGAACCCAAGAGACCCAGTACTTC. Amino acids: CASSQGTGTQETQYF.

CDR3 in amino acids: CASSRQGTDTQYF. CDR3 sequence (DNA): TGTGCCAGTAGCAGACAGGGAACAGATACGCAGTATTTT. This chain connects TRBV19 to TRBJ2-3; 7 nucleotides line up with TRBD1. From germline, CDR1 is LNHDA and CDR2 SQIVND (reference sequence). The junction had 3 bases not matched to a gene; V was cut back by 6 bases and J by 3 bases. CDR3 length: 13 residues.

The gene calls are TRBV10-2 and TRBJ2-5, with D perhaps being TRBD1 or TRBD2 (5 bases each). Germline CDR1 is WSHSY and CDR2 is SAAADI. The CDR3 totals 12 residues. Trimming stripped 4 bases from V and 5 bases from J, with 8 bases between. The CDR3 sequence: CASSVGRETQYF. CDR3 bases: TGCGCCAGCAGTGTGGGACGGGAGACCCAGTACTTC.

The chain employs TRBV10-3 and TRBJ2-1, with 11 bases fitting TRBD2. J gave up 5 bases and V 4 bases, and 7 bases lay outside the gene matches. Germline V gives CDR1 ENHRY, CDR2 SYGVKD. This CDR3 is built from 16 residues. CDR3 sequence reads: CAISATSGTNHNEQFF. As DNA, the CDR3 is TGTGCCATCAGTGCGACTAGCGGGACGAACCACAATGAGCAGTTCTTC.

The rearrangement joins TRBV9 to TRBJ1-1; possible D gene TRBD1, 6 bases. The CDR3 is 14 residues long. CDR1 and CDR2 (germline): SGDLS, YYNGEE. The germline V and J ends were trimmed by 2 bases and 7 bases, with 15 bases remaining between them. The chain's CDR3 is CASSVRGTEDEAFF. CDR3 nucleotides: TGTGCCAGCAGCGTGAGGGGGACGGAAGATGAAGCTTTCTTT.